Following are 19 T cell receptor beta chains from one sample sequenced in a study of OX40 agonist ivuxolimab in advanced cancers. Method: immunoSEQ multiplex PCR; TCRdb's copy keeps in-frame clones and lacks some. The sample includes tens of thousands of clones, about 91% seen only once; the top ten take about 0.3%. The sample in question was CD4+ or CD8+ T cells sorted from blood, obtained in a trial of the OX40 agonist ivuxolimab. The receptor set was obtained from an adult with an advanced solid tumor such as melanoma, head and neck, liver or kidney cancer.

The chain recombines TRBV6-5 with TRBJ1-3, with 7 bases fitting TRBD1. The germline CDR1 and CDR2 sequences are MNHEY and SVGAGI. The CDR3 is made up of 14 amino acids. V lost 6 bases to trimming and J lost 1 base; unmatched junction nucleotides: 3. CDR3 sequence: CASSSGGSGNTIYF. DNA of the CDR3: TGTGCCAGCAGCTCAGGGGGATCTGGAAACACCATATATTTT.

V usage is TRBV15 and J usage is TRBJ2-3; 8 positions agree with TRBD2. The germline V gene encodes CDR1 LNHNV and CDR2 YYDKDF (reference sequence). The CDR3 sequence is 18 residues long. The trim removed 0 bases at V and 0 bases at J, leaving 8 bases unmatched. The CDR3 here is CATSRDPAGVTSTDTQYF. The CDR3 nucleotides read TGTGCCACCAGCAGAGATCCAGCGGGAGTGACTAGCACAGATACGCAGTATTTT.

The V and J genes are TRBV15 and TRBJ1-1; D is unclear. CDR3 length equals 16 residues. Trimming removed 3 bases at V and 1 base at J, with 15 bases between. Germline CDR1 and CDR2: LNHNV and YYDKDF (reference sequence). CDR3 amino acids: CATSSFHRGTNTEAFF. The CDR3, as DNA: TGTGCCACCAGCAGTTTCCACAGAGGCACGAACACTGAAGCTTTCTTT.

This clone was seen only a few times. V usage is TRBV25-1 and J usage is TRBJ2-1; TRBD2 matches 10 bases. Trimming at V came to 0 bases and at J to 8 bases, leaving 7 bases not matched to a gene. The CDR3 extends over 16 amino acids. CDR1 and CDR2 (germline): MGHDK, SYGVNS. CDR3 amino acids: CASSEYTSGKRDEQFF. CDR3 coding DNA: TGTGCCAGCAGTGAATATACTAGCGGGAAAAGAGATGAGCAGTTCTTC.

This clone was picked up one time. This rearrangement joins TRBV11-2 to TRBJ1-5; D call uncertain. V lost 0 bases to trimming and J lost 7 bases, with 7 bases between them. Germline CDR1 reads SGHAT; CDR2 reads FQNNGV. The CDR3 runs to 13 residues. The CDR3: CASSLDGSQPQHF. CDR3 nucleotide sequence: TGTGCCAGCAGCTTAGACGGGAGCCAGCCCCAGCATTTT.

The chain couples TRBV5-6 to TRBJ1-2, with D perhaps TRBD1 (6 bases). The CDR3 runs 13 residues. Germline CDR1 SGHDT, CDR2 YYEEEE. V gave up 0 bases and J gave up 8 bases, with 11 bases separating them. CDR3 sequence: CASSLDRAGGYTF. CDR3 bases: TGTGCCAGCAGCTTGGACAGGGCCGGAGGCTACACCTTC.

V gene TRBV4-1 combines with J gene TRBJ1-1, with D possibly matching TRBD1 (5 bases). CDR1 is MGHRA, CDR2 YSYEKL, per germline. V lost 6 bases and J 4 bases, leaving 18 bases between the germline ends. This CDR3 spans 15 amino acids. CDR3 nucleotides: TGCGCCAGCAGTACGAGGCAGGGTCTAGTCACTGAAGCTTTCTTT. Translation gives CASSTRQGLVTEAFF.

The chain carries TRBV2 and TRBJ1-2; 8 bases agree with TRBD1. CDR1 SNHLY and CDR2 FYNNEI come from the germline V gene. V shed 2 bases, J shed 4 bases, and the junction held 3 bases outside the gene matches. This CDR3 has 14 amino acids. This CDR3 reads CASSEHGTGYGYTF. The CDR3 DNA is TGTGCCAGCAGTGAACACGGGACAGGCTATGGCTACACCTTC.

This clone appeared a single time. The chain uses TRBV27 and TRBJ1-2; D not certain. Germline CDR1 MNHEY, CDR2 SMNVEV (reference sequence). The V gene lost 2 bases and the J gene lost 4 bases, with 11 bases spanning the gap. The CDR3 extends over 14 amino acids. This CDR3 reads CASSLNVPSYGYTF. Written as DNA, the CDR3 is TGTGCCAGCAGTTTAAATGTACCCAGCTATGGCTACACCTTC.

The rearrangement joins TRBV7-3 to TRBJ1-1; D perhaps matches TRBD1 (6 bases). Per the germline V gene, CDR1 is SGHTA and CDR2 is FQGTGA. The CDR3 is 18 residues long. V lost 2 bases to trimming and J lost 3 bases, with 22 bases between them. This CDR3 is CASSLLVPYREGDTEAFF. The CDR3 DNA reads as TGTGCCAGCAGCTTACTTGTTCCTTACAGGGAAGGTGACACTGAAGCTTTCTTT.

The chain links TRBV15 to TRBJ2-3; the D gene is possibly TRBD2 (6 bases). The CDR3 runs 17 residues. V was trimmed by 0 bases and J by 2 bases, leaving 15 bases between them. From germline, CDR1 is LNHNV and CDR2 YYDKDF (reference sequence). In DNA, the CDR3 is TGTGCCACCAGCAGAGATGTCACAGCGGGCACCACAGATACGCAGTATTTT. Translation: CATSRDVTAGTTDTQYF. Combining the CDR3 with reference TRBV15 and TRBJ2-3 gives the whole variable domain DAMVIQNPRYQVTQFGKPVTLSCSQTLNHNVMYWYQQKSSQAPKLLFHYYDKDFNNEADTPDNFQSRRPNTSFCFLDIRSPGLGDTAMYLCATSRDVTAGTTDTQYFGPGTRLTVL.

The CDR3 sequence is CASSLKGFGTDTQYF. In DNA, the CDR3 is TGTGCCAGCAGCTTGAAGGGGTTCGGCACAGATACGCAGTATTTT. The chain carries TRBV5-4 and TRBJ2-3; D possibly corresponds to TRBD1 (5 bases). There are 15 residues in the CDR3. V was pared by 1 base and J by 1 base, with 10 bases between. CDR1 is SGHNT, CDR2 YYREEE, per germline (reference sequence).

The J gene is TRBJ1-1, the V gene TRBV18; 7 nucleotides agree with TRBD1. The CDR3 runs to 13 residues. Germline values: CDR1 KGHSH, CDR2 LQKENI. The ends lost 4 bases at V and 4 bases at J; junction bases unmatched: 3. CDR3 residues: CASSLSGGTEAFF. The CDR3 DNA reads TGTGCCAGCTCACTCTCAGGGGGCACTGAAGCTTTCTTT.

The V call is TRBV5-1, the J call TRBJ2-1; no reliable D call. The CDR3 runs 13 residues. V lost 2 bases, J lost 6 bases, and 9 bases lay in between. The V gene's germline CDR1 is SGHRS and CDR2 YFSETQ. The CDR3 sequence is CASSFNPANEQFF. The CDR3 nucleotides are TGCGCCAGCAGCTTCAATCCCGCCAATGAGCAGTTCTTC. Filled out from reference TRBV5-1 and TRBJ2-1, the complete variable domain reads KAGVTQTPRYLIKTRGQQVTLSCSPISGHRSVSWYQQTPGQGLQFLFEYFSETQRNKGNFPGRFSGRQFSNSRSEMNVSTLELGDSALYLCASSFNPANEQFFGPGTRLTVL.

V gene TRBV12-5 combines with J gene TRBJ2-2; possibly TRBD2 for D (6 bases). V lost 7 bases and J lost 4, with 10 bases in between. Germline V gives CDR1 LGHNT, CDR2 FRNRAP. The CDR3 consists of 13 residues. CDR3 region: CASAREFTGELFF. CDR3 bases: TGTGCTAGTGCACGGGAGTTCACCGGGGAGCTGTTTTTT.

CDR3 sequence reads: CASTELAGEGFEQYF. CDR3 in DNA: TGTGCCAGCACCGAACTAGCGGGAGAAGGGTTCGAGCAGTACTTC. The V call is TRBV5-5, the J call TRBJ2-7; 11 nucleotides match TRBD2. With 6 bases clipped from V and 6 bases from J, the junction kept 11 bases outside the gene matches. Germline lookup yields CDR1 SGHKS and CDR2 YYEKEE (reference sequence). The CDR3 totals 15 residues.

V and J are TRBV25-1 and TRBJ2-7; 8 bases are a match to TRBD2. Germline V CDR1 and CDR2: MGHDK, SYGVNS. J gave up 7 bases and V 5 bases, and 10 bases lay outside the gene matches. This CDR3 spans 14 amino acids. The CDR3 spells CASSNSGTRREQYF. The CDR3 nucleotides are TGTGCCAGCAGTAATAGCGGGACTCGTCGGGAGCAGTACTTC.

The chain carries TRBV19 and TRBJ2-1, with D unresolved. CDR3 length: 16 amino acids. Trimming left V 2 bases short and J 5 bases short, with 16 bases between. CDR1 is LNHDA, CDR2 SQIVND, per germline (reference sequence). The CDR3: CASSISPPGPHNEQFF. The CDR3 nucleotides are TGTGCCAGTAGTATAAGCCCCCCTGGGCCTCACAATGAGCAGTTCTTC.

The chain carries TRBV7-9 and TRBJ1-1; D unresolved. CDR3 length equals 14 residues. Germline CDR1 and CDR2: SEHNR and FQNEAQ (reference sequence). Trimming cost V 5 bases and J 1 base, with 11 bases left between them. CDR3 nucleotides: TGTGCCAGCAGCCTGGGGTTGGCGAACACTGAAGCTTTCTTT. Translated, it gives CASSLGLANTEAFF.